A single sample is the source of the 10 T cell receptor beta chains below, sequenced in a study of lymphopenia after photon versus proton radiotherapy. Sequenced by immunoSEQ multiplex PCR; TCRdb stores in-frame clones only, minus some. Among about 16,000 clones listed, under 90% were seen once. The material sequenced was peripheral blood, taken from a patient treated with proton-based radiotherapy. These receptors were collected from a man between 65 and 80 years old with pancreatic cancer.

This sequence joins TRBV29-1 and TRBJ1-2; 7 nucleotides agree with TRBD1. This CDR3 is 11 amino acids long. CDR1 and CDR2 from the germline V gene are SQVTM and ANQGSEA. V was pared by 7 bases and J by 3 bases, with 2 bases of the junction left unmatched. The CDR3 DNA reads TGCAGCGCCGGGACAGACTATGGCTACACCTTC. It codes for CSAGTDYGYTF.

The chain combines TRBV7-8 with TRBJ1-4; D may be TRBD1 (5 bases). The CDR3 sequence is 15 residues long. V was clipped by 0 bases and J by 7 bases, with 12 bases between them. The germline CDR1 and CDR2 sequences are SGHVS and FQNEAQ. CDR3 residues: CASSLAGGGFEKLFF. In nucleotides, the CDR3 is TGTGCCAGCAGCTTAGCCGGCGGGGGTTTTGAAAAACTGTTTTTT.

The gene calls are TRBV5-4 and TRBJ2-1, with 13 bases that match TRBD2. The ends lost 5 bases at V and 0 bases at J; junction bases unmatched: 5. The length of the CDR3 is 17 residues. Germline-derived CDR1 and CDR2 are SGHNT and YYREEE (reference sequence). CDR3 in amino acids: CASRTSGGTSSYNEQFF. CDR3 DNA: TGTGCCAGCAGGACTAGCGGGGGGACCAGCTCCTACAATGAGCAGTTCTTC.

V is TRBV5-1 and J is TRBJ1-1; the D is unclear. This CDR3 contains 14 residues. From germline, CDR1 is SGHRS and CDR2 YFSETQ. V dropped 4 bases and J dropped 2 bases, with 12 bases sitting between them. CDR3 sequence: CASSLLDGNTEAFF. In DNA, the CDR3 is TGCGCCAGCAGCCTCCTAGACGGAAACACTGAAGCTTTCTTT.

The V call is TRBV19, the J call TRBJ1-2; 7 positions match TRBD1. The junction had 4 bases not matched to a gene; V was cut back by 7 bases and J by 5 bases. CDR3 size: 12 residues. Germline V gene sequence: CDR1 LNHDA, CDR2 SQIVND (reference sequence). For the CDR3, the DNA is TGTGCCAGTAACGGCAGGGGGTATGGCTACACCTTC. Amino acids: CASNGRGYGYTF.

This chain uses TRBV5-4 with TRBJ2-1, with 7 bases aligning to TRBD1. The CDR3 is made up of 15 amino acids. Germline-derived CDR1 and CDR2 are SGHNT and YYREEE (reference sequence). Unmatched junction bases numbered 6, after V lost 4 bases and J lost 2 bases. The CDR3 protein is CASSHQGEPYNEQFF. DNA for the CDR3: TGTGCCAGCAGCCACCAGGGGGAGCCCTACAATGAGCAGTTCTTC.

V gene TRBV6-1 combines with J gene TRBJ2-7, with D unclear. The CDR3 runs to 11 residues. Trimming took off 6 bases at V and 4 bases at J, with 7 bases between the two ends. Per germline, CDR1 MNHNS and CDR2 SASEGT. The CDR3 DNA reads as TGTGCCAGCAGCGAGTCGTACGAGCAGTACTTC. Translated, it gives CASSESYEQYF.

In this sample, this clone turned up once. This sequence joins TRBV6-1 and TRBJ1-1; tentatively, D is TRBD1 (5 bases). This CDR3 has 13 amino acids. The V and J ends lost 7 bases and 1 base respectively, with 10 bases between them. CDR1 and CDR2 (germline): MNHNS, SASEGT. CDR3 nucleotides: TGTGCCAGCAATTGGCAGGGGAACACTGAAGCTTTCTTT. It translates to CASNWQGNTEAFF.

The rearrangement uses TRBV6-1 and TRBJ2-7; TRBD2 is a possible D gene (5 bases). V lost 6 bases and J 3 bases, leaving 6 bases between the germline ends. CDR3 length equals 11 residues. From germline, CDR1 is MNHNS and CDR2 SASEGT. In DNA, the CDR3 is TGTGCCAGCAGCGGGGTCTACGAGCAGTACTTC. As protein: CASSGVYEQYF.

The rearrangement links TRBV20-1 to TRBJ1-1; D perhaps matches TRBD1 (6 bases). The CDR3 consists of 11 residues. Trimming stripped 3 bases from V and 13 bases from J, with 15 bases between. Germline V CDR1 and CDR2: DFQATT, SNEGSKA (reference sequence). The CDR3 DNA is TGCAGTGCTAGCTTTTCGAGCAGGGGTTTCTTT. Translation gives CSASFSSRGFF.